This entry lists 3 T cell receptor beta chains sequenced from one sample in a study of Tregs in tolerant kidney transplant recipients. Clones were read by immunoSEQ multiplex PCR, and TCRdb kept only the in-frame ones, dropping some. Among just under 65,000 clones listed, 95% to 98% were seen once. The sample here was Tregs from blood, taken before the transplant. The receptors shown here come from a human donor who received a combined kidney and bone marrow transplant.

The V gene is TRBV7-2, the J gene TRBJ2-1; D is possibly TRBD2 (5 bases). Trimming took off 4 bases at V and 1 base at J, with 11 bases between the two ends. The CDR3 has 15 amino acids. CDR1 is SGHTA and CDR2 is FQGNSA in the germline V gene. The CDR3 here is CASSSNGGSYNEQFF. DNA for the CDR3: TGTGCCAGCAGCTCCAATGGCGGGTCCTACAATGAGCAGTTCTTC.

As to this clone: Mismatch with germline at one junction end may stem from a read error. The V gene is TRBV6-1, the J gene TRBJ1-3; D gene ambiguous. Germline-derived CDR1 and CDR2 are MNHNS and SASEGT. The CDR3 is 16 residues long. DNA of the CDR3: TGTGCCAGCAGTAAAGCCGACCGCCGGAGGGGAAACACCATATATTTT. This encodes CASSKADRRRGNTIYF.

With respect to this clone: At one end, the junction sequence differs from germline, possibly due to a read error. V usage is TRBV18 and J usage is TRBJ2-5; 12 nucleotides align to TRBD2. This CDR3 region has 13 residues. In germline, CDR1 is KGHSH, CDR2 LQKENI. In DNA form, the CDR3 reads TGTGCCAGCTCACCACTCGGACTAGCGGGGCCAGACTTC. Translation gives CASSPLGLAGPDF. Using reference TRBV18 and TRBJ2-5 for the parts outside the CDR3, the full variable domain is NAGVMQNPRHLVRRRGQEARLRCSPMKGHSHVYWYRQLPEEGLKFMVYLQKENIIDESGMPKERFSAEFPKEGPSILRIQQVVRGDSAAYFCASSPLGLAGPDFGPGTRLLVL.